This T cell receptor beta chain is drawn from a study of T-cell reconstitution after alpha-beta-depleted transplantation in children. Notes on the study in general: A year had passed since transplant, and T-cell counts and diversity by then came mostly from newly produced T cells. The high TCRbeta diversity at day 60 in some patients came from surviving recipient T cells and thymic progenitors. At around two months after transplant, the alpha-beta T cells were reportedly derived from several hundred expanded clones that came from non-depleted graft cells.

This sample's TCRbeta library carried unique molecular identifier barcodes. One entry per CDR3 protein results from TCRdb running MiXCR on the PCR reads. Seen here are about 310,000 distinct CDR3 sequences, around 25% observed once, and the top ten hold roughly 11%. This clonotype was observed a few times. No antigen is known for it. Trimming stripped 1 base from V and 5 bases from J, with 12 bases between. CDR1 is LNHNV, CDR2 YYDKDF, per germline (reference sequence). The CDR3 loop spans 16 amino acids. Sequenced material: PBMCs, mostly from graft donor cells, taken 180 days after TCRalphabeta/CD19-depleted stem cell transplant. This clonotype originated in a male patient younger than 18 who had a stem cell transplant for acute lymphoblastic leukemia, so the T cells may come from the graft donor. V gene TRBV15 combines with J gene TRBJ1-6; D ambiguous. This chain's CDR3 is CATSRGRSWDNSPLHF. The CDR3 DNA reads TGTGCCACCAGCAGAGGCAGGAGCTGGGATAATTCACCCCTCCACTTT.